This T cell receptor (beta chain) originates from a study of blood T cell repertoires in COVID-19. Study summary: The analysed material was cDNA or gDNA that came from T cells, B-cell-depleted T cells, or PBMCs.

Measured with immunoSEQ multiplex PCR; TCRdb has only the in-frame clones, and not every one. This repertoire shows roughly 69,000 clones, 90% found once; its top ten account for about 5%. This CDR3 spans 12 amino acids. V dropped 7 bases and J dropped 8; count of bases not matched to a gene: 4. CDR1 is SGDLS, CDR2 YYNGEE, per germline. V is TRBV9 and J is TRBJ2-1; 9 bases are a match to TRBD2. The specimen was peripheral blood. This clonotype was sampled from a man over 45 with acute or convalescent COVID-19. The CDR3 DNA is TGTGCCAGCGGGGGGACTAGCTATGAGCAGTTCTTC. Translated: CASGGTSYEQFF.